These 10 T cell receptor beta chains came from one sample sequenced in a study of T cells in localized non-small cell lung cancer. Some clones are missing from TCRdb's copy, which holds only in-frame ones; the method was immunoSEQ multiplex PCR. This sample has 7,500 to 10,000 clones; 90% occur once, and the top ten carry 15% to 20%. The specimen was peripheral blood, collected before any cancer treatment. The receptors were gathered from a male donor older than 55 with stage III squamous cell lung carcinoma.

The chain uses TRBV7-9 and TRBJ2-3, with a weak D call TRBD2 (6 bases). CDR3 size: 15 residues. Looked up from germline, CDR1 is SEHNR and CDR2 is FQNEAQ (reference sequence). Deletions cut 5 bases from V and 5 bases from J, with 17 bases between. The CDR3 sequence is CASSPLAGSVDTQYF. CDR3 in DNA: TGTGCCAGCAGCCCCTTGGCGGGGTCAGTAGATACGCAGTATTTT.

V and J are TRBV6-4 and TRBJ2-1; 9 bases are shared with TRBD2. Germline V CDR1 and CDR2: MRHNA, SNTAGT. The CDR3 sequence is 15 residues long. The junction had 2 bases not matched to a gene; V was cut back by 3 bases and J by 2 bases. Here the CDR3 DNA reads TGTGCCAGCAGTGAGGCGGGGGGGCCCTACAATGAGCAGTTCTTC. Protein sequence: CASSEAGGPYNEQFF.

V gene TRBV19 combines with J gene TRBJ1-2; the match to TRBD1 covers 7 bases. From germline, CDR1 is LNHDA and CDR2 SQIVND (reference sequence). The CDR3 loop spans 14 amino acids. V lost 5 bases, J lost 5 bases, and 8 bases stayed unmatched. The CDR3 coding sequence is TGTGCCAGTAGTTCGACAGGGACTGCATATGGCTACACCTTC. Its protein product is CASSSTGTAYGYTF.

The rearrangement links TRBV7-2 to TRBJ2-3; perhaps D is TRBD1 or TRBD2 (5 bases each). Germline CDR1 and CDR2: SGHTA and FQGNSA. The germline V and J ends were trimmed by 5 bases and 5 bases, with 11 bases remaining between them. The CDR3 is made up of 13 amino acids. The CDR3 bases are TGTGCCAGCAGCCGGGACGGCGGAGATACGCAGTATTTT. It codes for CASSRDGGDTQYF.

The chain employs TRBV5-1 and TRBJ2-7, with 7 bases lining up with TRBD1. CDR1 is SGHRS and CDR2 is YFSETQ in the germline V gene. J was trimmed by 2 bases and V by 0 bases; bases with no gene match: 8. This CDR3 comprises 16 residues. The CDR3, as DNA: TGCGCCAGCAGCTTGGGGTTGGGACAGAAGACCTACGAGCAGTACTTC. Translated, it gives CASSLGLGQKTYEQYF.

The chain combines TRBV9 with TRBJ2-6; TRBD1 matches 9 bases. The germline V gene encodes CDR1 SGDLS and CDR2 YYNGEE. V was clipped by 2 bases and J by 0 bases; unmatched bases: 6. The CDR3 covers 18 residues. CDR3 coding DNA: TGTGCCAGCAGCGTCAGTGGACAGGGGACCTCTGGGGCCAACGTCCTGACTTTC. It encodes CASSVSGQGTSGANVLTF.

The chain carries TRBV6-6 and TRBJ1-5; 11 positions match TRBD1. CDR1 and CDR2 from the germline V gene are MNHNY and SVGAGI (reference sequence). After removal of 6 bases from V and 3 bases from J, the junction contained 7 bases not matched to a gene. The CDR3 contains 16 residues. In nucleotides, the CDR3 is TGTGCCAGCAGCCCGGGACAGGGGGTTGTCAATCAGCCCCAGCATTTT. Translated, it gives CASSPGQGVVNQPQHF.

The rearrangement links TRBV6-5 to TRBJ2-5; 8 nucleotides line up with TRBD1. Germline V gene lookup returns CDR1 MNHEY and CDR2 SVGAGI. This CDR3 region has 13 residues. The trim removed 6 bases at V and 2 bases at J, leaving 2 bases unmatched. The CDR3 sequence: CASRGTGQETQYF. CDR3 DNA: TGTGCCAGCAGGGGGACAGGTCAAGAGACCCAGTACTTC.

This rearrangement joins TRBV28 to TRBJ1-1; D is ambiguous. Trimming cost V 6 bases and J 3 bases, with 2 bases left between them. The CDR3 covers 10 residues. Per germline, CDR1 MDHEN and CDR2 SYDVKM. CDR3 nucleotides: TGTGCCAGCAGGGACACTGAAGCTTTCTTT. This codes for CASRDTEAFF.

The rearrangement joins TRBV11-2 to TRBJ2-2, with 8 bases matching TRBD1. CDR1 and CDR2 from the germline V gene are SGHAT and FQNNGV. V gave up 4 bases and J gave up 2 bases; unmatched junction bases: 15. CDR3 size: 19 residues. CDR3 protein: CASSSGTLSDRENTGELFF. The DNA of the CDR3 is TGTGCCAGCAGCTCCGGTACCCTATCGGACAGGGAAAACACCGGGGAGCTGTTTTTT.